This T cell receptor beta chain was sequenced in a study of spatial heterogeneity in lung cancer. The CDR3 spans 13 residues. The V and J ends lost 4 bases and 7 bases respectively, with 11 bases between them. In germline, CDR1 is LNHDA, CDR2 SQIVND (reference sequence). As for time point: sample taken at primary tumor resection. No cell sorting; template was whole RNA from tumor, lung tissue or PBMC. Patients with untreated early-stage non-small cell lung cancer, numbering some 72, were the donors. Regarding the study as a whole: There were more appearances of ubiquitous expanded tumor TCRs in blood at resection than at follow-up.

This clonotype was counted at least ten times. No antigen is known for it. A distinct unique molecular identifier was carried by each TCR cDNA molecule. TCRdb fed the 5' RACE reads into MiXCR, producing one record per CDR3 protein. Among some 11,000 distinct CDR3 sequences listed, over 11% were seen once. V usage is TRBV19 and J usage is TRBJ2-1; tentative D call: TRBD2 (5 bases). The TCR sequence derives from a female donor with early-stage non-small cell lung cancer. Specimen: PBMCs, collected at surgery. CDR3: CASSTVPGNEQFF. CDR3 nucleotides: TGTGCCAGTAGTACCGTTCCGGGGAATGAGCAGTTCTTC.